The 5 T cell receptor beta chains given below trace back to one sample, sequenced in a study of blood T cells in healthy people across ages. A second PCR of about 6 to 12 cycles used a sample-barcoded 5' primer and a J-beta primer mix. A single record per CDR3 protein comes from TCRdb applying MiXCR to the 5' RACE reads. In the table there are around 1,500,000 distinct CDR3 sequences, about 40% of which are singletons. The source material was blood. The source of these receptors is a woman aged 18 to 35 in good health.

The gene calls are TRBV28 and TRBJ2-7; D is perhaps TRBD2 (7 bases). Germline V gene sequence: CDR1 MDHEN, CDR2 SYDVKM. The length of the CDR3 is 14 residues. Trimming took off 10 bases at V and 7 bases at J, with 23 bases between the two ends. CDR3 sequence: CATWRGGAENEQYF. The DNA of the CDR3 is TGTGCCACCTGGAGAGGGGGGGCCGAAAATGAGCAGTACTTC.

The V and J genes are TRBV7-6 and TRBJ1-2, with 7 bases aligning to TRBD1. The CDR3 consists of 13 residues. Germline V gene sequence: CDR1 SGHVS, CDR2 FNYEAQ. V was clipped by 5 bases and J by 7 bases; unmatched bases: 7. CDR3 DNA sequence: TGTGCCAGCAGCCTAGAACAGGGGTCTGGCTACACCTTC. Its translation: CASSLEQGSGYTF. Filled out from reference TRBV7-6 and TRBJ1-2, the complete variable domain reads GAGVSQSPRYKVTKRGQDVALRCDPISGHVSLYWYRQALGQGPEFLTYFNYEAQQDKSGLPNDRFSAERPEGSISTLTIQRTEQRDSAMYRCASSLEQGSGYTFGSGTRLTVV.

V is TRBV20-1 and J is TRBJ2-5; TRBD1 matches at 12 bases. Per germline, CDR1 DFQATT and CDR2 SNEGSKA (reference sequence). Trimming at V came to 0 bases and at J to 4 bases, leaving 12 bases not matched to a gene. The CDR3 runs to 18 residues. CDR3: CSARDWGQGAIGSETQYF. The CDR3 nucleotides are TGCAGTGCTAGAGATTGGGGACAGGGGGCCATCGGATCAGAGACCCAGTACTTC.

The chain has TRBV4-1 and TRBJ2-3; 9 bases match TRBD2. The V gene end was trimmed by 0 bases and the J gene end by 0 bases; junction bases not matched to a gene: 13. The CDR3 is made up of 20 amino acids. The germline CDR1 and CDR2 sequences are MGHRA and YSYEKL. The CDR3 loop is CASSQEKGVSGGSSTDTQYF. CDR3 DNA: TGCGCCAGCAGCCAAGAGAAGGGCGTTAGCGGGGGAAGTAGCACAGATACGCAGTATTTT.

This clonotype was found a few times. The CDR3 DNA follows: TGTGCCAGCAGCTTAGGGGCTAGTACTTACAATGAGCAGTTCTTC. Translated, it gives CASSLGASTYNEQFF. This chain links TRBV7-2 with TRBJ2-1; no reliable D call. CDR1 is SGHTA and CDR2 is FQGNSA in the germline V gene. This CDR3 is built from 15 residues. The V end lost 1 base, the J end lost 4 bases, and 11 bases lay between the germline ends.